This entry lists 13 T cell receptor beta chains sequenced from one sample in a study of blood T cell repertoires in COVID-19. Using immunoSEQ multiplex PCR, the repertoire was profiled, and TCRdb retains in-frame clones only, with some absent. The table has around 250,000 clones, approximately 83% seen once. The sequenced sample consisted of PBMCs or T cells enriched from blood (not recorded which). These receptors all stem from a woman aged 50 to 60 who had recovered from COVID-19.

The CDR3 nucleotides are TGTGCCAGCTCACCAAAGAAGACAGGTCCAACTTCCACTGGAAACACCATATATTTT. Its protein product is CASSPKKTGPTSTGNTIYF. V gene TRBV18 combines with J gene TRBJ1-3; possibly TRBD1 for D (6 bases). Trimming shortened V by 2 bases and J by 2 bases, and 22 bases separated the two germline ends. CDR1 KGHSH and CDR2 LQKENI come from the germline V gene. CDR3 size: 19 residues.

This chain uses TRBV6-1 with TRBJ1-5, with no clear D. CDR1 and CDR2 from the germline V gene are MNHNS and SASEGT. V was cut by 3 bases and J by 0 bases, with 9 bases left in between. CDR3 length: 15 amino acids. The CDR3 protein is CASSDTGISNQPQHF. In DNA, the CDR3 is TGTGCCAGCAGTGACACGGGTATTAGCAATCAGCCCCAGCATTTT.

This sequence joins TRBV7-2 and TRBJ1-2; the match to TRBD1 covers 9 bases. The ends lost 2 bases at V and 6 bases at J; junction bases unmatched: 1. Germline V gene sequence: CDR1 SGHTA, CDR2 FQGNSA. The CDR3 contains 13 residues. Here the CDR3 reads CASSLTGGDGYTF. The CDR3 coding sequence is TGTGCCAGCAGCTTAACAGGGGGCGATGGCTACACCTTC.

The gene calls are TRBV12-3 or TRBV12-4 and TRBJ2-7; D unclear. Trimming pared 2 bases from V and 4 bases from J, leaving 9 bases between. The CDR3 has 13 residues. The CDR3 sequence is CASSLPSSYEQYF. CDR3 in DNA: TGTGCCAGCAGTTTACCTTCCTCTTACGAGCAGTACTTC.

CDR3 bases: TGTGCCAGCAGTTTTTGGGCGGCGGAGGGAGGGACCCAGTACTTC. This translates into CASSFWAAEGGTQYF. The chain carries TRBV28 and TRBJ2-5, with a weak D call TRBD2 (6 bases). The CDR3 has 15 amino acids. V dropped 3 bases and J dropped 7 bases, with 18 bases sitting between them. Looked up from germline, CDR1 is MDHEN and CDR2 is SYDVKM.

This chain uses TRBV5-1 with TRBJ1-2; 7 bases are shared with TRBD1. The ends lost 4 bases at V and 8 bases at J; junction bases unmatched: 11. Germline V lookup: CDR1 SGHRS, CDR2 YFSETQ. CDR3 length: 14 residues. The CDR3 nucleotides read TGCGCCAGCAGCGACTTACAGGGGATGCGGGGCTACACCTTC. It specifies CASSDLQGMRGYTF.

In its sample, this clone was seen once. This chain connects TRBV9 to TRBJ1-2, with 7 nucleotides matching TRBD1. Germline CDR1 reads SGDLS; CDR2 reads YYNGEE. The CDR3 totals 17 residues. The V segment lost 4 bases and the J segment 2 bases; nucleotides outside the gene matches: 14. The CDR3 region is CASSPLSGQTKNYGYTF. CDR3 nucleotides: TGTGCCAGCAGCCCCCTTTCGGGACAGACAAAAAACTATGGCTACACCTTC.

The genes are TRBV28 and TRBJ1-5, with a weak D call TRBD1 (5 bases). This CDR3 contains 15 residues. Germline values: CDR1 MDHEN, CDR2 SYDVKM. With 3 bases removed from V and 4 bases from J, the gap between germline ends came to 13 bases. The CDR3 DNA reads TGTGCCAGCAGTTTCGCCTGGGGCCCAAATCAGCCCCAGCATTTT. Amino acids: CASSFAWGPNQPQHF.

The V call is TRBV20-1, the J call TRBJ1-2, with a tentative D call TRBD1 (5 bases). This CDR3 comprises 11 residues. V lost 5 bases and J lost 1, with 5 bases in between. Germline CDR1 and CDR2: DFQATT and SNEGSKA (reference sequence). In DNA form, the CDR3 reads TGCAGTGCTGGACATAACTATGGCTACACCTTC. Translation gives CSAGHNYGYTF.

The rearrangement joins TRBV20-1 to TRBJ2-3, with 10 nucleotides matching TRBD2. There are 14 residues in the CDR3. CDR1 is DFQATT, CDR2 SNEGSKA, per germline (reference sequence). J lost 2 bases, V lost 3 bases, and 2 bases had no gene match. The CDR3 loop is CSASTSGVTDTQYF. DNA of the CDR3: TGCAGTGCTAGTACTAGCGGGGTCACAGATACGCAGTATTTT.

This clone appeared once. The chain links TRBV4-2 to TRBJ2-2; tentative D call: TRBD1 (5 bases). The V gene lost 0 bases and the J gene lost 6 bases, with 8 bases spanning the gap. The CDR3 runs 14 residues. Germline CDR1 is LGHNA and CDR2 is YNFKEQ. The CDR3 region is CASSQDRAAGELFF. As DNA, the CDR3 is TGTGCCAGCAGCCAAGACAGGGCGGCCGGGGAGCTGTTTTTT.

This chain joins TRBV5-1 and TRBJ1-4; 11 positions agree with TRBD1. The V gene end was trimmed by 4 bases and the J gene end by 7 bases; junction bases not matched to a gene: 6. This CDR3 region has 15 residues. Germline assignment: CDR1 SGHRS and CDR2 YFSETQ. The CDR3 is CASSGDRGSGEKLFF. CDR3 DNA sequence: TGCGCCAGCAGCGGGGACAGGGGGTCGGGTGAAAAACTGTTTTTT.

This sequence joins TRBV18 and TRBJ1-1, with D possibly matching TRBD1 (6 bases). Trimming removed 9 bases at V and 2 bases at J, with 19 bases between. CDR3 size: 15 residues. Germline CDR1 reads KGHSH; CDR2 reads LQKENI. Here the CDR3 reads CASTSSKGGNTEAFF. The DNA for the CDR3 is TGTGCCAGTACATCTTCTAAAGGGGGTAACACTGAAGCTTTCTTT.